This T cell receptor (beta chain) was recovered during a study of T cells in Graves' hyperthyroidism and ophthalmopathy. The study, taken as a whole, reports: Most clonotypes expanded in thyroid above 0.001 were likewise present in blood. The model forecast ophthalmopathy, anticipating it by a median approximately 7 months before onset.

Uncontrolled infection, other autoimmune disease, pregnancy or lactation barred patients from enrollment. Clinical symptoms, serum thyroxine, TRAb, thyroid ultrasound and orbital computed tomography established diagnosis. The germline V gene encodes CDR1 SEHNR and CDR2 FQNEAQ (reference sequence). This CDR3 is 21 amino acids long. The V and J ends lost 5 bases and 0 bases, in that order; junction bases with no gene match: 16. The investigators amplified TCR beta CDR3 regions from RNA transcripts. Primed by the HTBI set, a first-round RT-PCR was run on the TCR CDR3. One entry per CDR3 protein, called by TCRdb with MiXCR from the multiplex PCR reads. The sample includes around 570,000 distinct CDR3 sequences, around 20% of them seen just once. A few counts support this clonotype. Its specificity is not known.

The sequence was obtained from a man in his forties with Graves' ophthalmopathy. The chain links TRBV7-9 to TRBJ2-4; TRBD2 matches 13 bases. Specimen: blood. The CDR3 DNA sequence: TGTGCCAGCAGCCCGCGACTAGCGGGGGGCCCGTTGGGGATAGCCAAAAACATTCAGTACTTC. It codes for CASSPRLAGGPLGIAKNIQYF.